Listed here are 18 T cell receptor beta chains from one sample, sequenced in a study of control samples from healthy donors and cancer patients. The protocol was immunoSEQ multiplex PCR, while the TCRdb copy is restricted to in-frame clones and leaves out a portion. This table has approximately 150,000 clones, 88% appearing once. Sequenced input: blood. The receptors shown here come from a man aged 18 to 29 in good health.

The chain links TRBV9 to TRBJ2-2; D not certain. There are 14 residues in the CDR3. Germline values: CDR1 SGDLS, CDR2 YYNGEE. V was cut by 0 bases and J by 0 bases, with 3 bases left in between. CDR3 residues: CASSVGPNTGELFF. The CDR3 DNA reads TGTGCCAGCAGCGTAGGTCCGAACACCGGGGAGCTGTTTTTT.

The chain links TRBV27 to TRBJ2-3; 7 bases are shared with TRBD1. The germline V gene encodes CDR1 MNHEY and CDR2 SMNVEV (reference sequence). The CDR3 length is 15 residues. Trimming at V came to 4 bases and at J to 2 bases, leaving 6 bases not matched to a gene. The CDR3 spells CASSSGTAITDTQYF. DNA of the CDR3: TGTGCCAGCAGTTCCGGGACAGCTATCACAGATACGCAGTATTTT.

CDR3 nucleotides: TGTGCCAGCAGTTACCGAACGGGTGGTTACGAGCAGTACTTC. Encoded protein: CASSYRTGGYEQYF. The rearrangement uses TRBV6-5 and TRBJ2-7, with unresolved D. Germline CDR1 is MNHEY and CDR2 is SVGAGI. The CDR3 has 14 residues. V was pared by 2 bases and J by 4 bases, with 12 bases between.

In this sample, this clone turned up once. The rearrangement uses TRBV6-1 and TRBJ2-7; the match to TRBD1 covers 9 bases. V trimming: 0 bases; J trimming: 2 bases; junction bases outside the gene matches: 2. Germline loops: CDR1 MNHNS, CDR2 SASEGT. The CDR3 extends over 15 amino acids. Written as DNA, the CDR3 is TGTGCCAGCAGTGAAGCGGGGACAGGGCCCTACGAGCAGTACTTC. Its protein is CASSEAGTGPYEQYF.

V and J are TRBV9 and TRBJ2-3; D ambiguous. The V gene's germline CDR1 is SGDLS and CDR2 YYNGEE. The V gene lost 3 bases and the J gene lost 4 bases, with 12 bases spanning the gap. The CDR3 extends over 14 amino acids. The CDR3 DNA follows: TGTGCCAGCAGCGAAGGCATGGGTCCAGATACGCAGTATTTT. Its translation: CASSEGMGPDTQYF.

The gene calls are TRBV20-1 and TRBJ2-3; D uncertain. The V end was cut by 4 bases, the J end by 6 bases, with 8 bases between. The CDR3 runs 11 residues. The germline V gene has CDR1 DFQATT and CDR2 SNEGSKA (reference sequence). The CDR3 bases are TGCAGTGCTAAACTGGCGGATACGCAGTATTTT. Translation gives CSAKLADTQYF.

CDR3 sequence (DNA): TGTGCCAGCAGTCGGGACAGTGGTTGGAGCACTGAAGCTTTCTTT. Amino acid sequence: CASSRDSGWSTEAFF. The chain uses TRBV6-2 or TRBV6-3 and TRBJ1-1; 7 bases are shared with TRBD1. Germline-derived CDR1 and CDR2 are MNHEY and SVGEGT. There are 15 residues in the CDR3. V lost 5 bases to trimming and J lost 4 bases; unmatched junction nucleotides: 10.

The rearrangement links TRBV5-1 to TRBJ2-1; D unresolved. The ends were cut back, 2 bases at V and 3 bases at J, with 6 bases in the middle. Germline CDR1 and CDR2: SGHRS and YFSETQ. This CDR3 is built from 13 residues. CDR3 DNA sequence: TGCGCCAGCAGCTTCGACGGCTACAATGAGCAGTTCTTC. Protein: CASSFDGYNEQFF.

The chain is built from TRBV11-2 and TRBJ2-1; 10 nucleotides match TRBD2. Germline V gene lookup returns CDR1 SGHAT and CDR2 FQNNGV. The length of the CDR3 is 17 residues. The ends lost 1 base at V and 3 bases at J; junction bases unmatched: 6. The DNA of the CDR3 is TGTGCCAGCAGCTTAGGTGCTAGCGGGGGATACTACAATGAGCAGTTCTTC. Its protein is CASSLGASGGYYNEQFF.

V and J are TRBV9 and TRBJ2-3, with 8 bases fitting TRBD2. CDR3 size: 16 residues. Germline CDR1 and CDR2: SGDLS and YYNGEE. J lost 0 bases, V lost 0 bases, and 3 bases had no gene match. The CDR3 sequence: CASSVDSGGSTDTQYF. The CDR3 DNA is TGTGCCAGCAGCGTAGACAGCGGGGGAAGCACAGATACGCAGTATTTT. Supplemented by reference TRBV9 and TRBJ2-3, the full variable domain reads DSGVTQTPKHLITATGQRVTLRCSPRSGDLSVYWYQQSLDQGLQFLIQYYNGEERAKGNILERFSAQQFPDLHSELNLSSLELGDSALYFCASSVDSGGSTDTQYFGPGTRLTVL.

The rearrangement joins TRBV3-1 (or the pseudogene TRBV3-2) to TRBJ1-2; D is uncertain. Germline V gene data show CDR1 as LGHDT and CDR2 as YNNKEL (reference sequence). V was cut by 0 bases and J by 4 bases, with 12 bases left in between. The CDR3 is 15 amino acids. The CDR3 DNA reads TGTGCCAGCAGCCAAGATCGCGGGAGCGGCTATGGCTACACCTTC. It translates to CASSQDRGSGYGYTF.

CDR3 amino acids: CASRALAGASTDTQYF. CDR3 DNA sequence: TGTGCCAGCAGAGCATTGGCGGGAGCTAGCACAGATACGCAGTATTTT. The chain recombines TRBV11-2 with TRBJ2-3; 7 bases are shared with TRBD2. V lost 6 bases to trimming and J lost 0 bases; unmatched junction nucleotides: 9. From germline, CDR1 is SGHAT and CDR2 FQNNGV. This CDR3 is 16 amino acids long.

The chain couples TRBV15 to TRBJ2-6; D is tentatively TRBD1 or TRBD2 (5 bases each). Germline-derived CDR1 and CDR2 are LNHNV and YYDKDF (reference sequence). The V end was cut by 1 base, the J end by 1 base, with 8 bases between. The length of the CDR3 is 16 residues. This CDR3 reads CATSRGGWSGANVLTF. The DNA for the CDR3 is TGTGCCACCAGCAGAGGGGGGTGGTCTGGGGCCAACGTCCTGACTTTC. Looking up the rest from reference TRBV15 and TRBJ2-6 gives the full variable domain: DAMVIQNPRYQVTQFGKPVTLSCSQTLNHNVMYWYQQKSSQAPKLLFHYYDKDFNNEADTPDNFQSRRPNTSFCFLDIRSPGLGDTAMYLCATSRGGWSGANVLTFGAGSRLTVL.

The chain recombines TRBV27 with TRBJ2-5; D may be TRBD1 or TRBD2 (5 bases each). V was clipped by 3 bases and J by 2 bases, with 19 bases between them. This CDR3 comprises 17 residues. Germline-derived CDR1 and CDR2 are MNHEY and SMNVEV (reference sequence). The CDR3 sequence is CASSLGRSGTFQETQYF. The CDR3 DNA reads TGTGCCAGCAGTTTGGGCCGATCGGGGACCTTTCAAGAGACCCAGTACTTC.

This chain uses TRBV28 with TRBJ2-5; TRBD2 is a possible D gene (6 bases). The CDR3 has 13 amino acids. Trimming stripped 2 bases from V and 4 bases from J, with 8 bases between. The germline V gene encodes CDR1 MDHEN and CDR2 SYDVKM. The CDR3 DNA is TGTGCCAGCAGTTTAGGGAGGCGAGAGACCCAGTACTTC. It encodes CASSLGRRETQYF.

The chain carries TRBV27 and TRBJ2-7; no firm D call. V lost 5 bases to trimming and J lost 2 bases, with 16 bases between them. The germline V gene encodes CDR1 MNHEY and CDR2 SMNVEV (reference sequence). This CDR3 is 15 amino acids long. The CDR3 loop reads CASSQIKVGPYEQYF. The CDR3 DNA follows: TGTGCCAGCAGTCAAATCAAAGTTGGTCCCTACGAGCAGTACTTC.

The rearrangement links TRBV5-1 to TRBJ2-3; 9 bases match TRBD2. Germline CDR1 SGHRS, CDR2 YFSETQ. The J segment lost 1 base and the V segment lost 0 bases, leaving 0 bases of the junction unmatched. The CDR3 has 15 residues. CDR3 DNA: TGCGCCAGCAGCTTGGGACTAGCGGGCACAGATACGCAGTATTTT. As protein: CASSLGLAGTDTQYF.

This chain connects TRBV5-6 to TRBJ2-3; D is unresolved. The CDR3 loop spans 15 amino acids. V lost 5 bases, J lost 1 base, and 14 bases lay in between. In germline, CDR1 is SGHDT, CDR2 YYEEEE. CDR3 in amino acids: CASRHEVARTDTQYF. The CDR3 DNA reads TGTGCCAGCAGACACGAGGTAGCTCGCACAGATACGCAGTATTTT.